This T cell receptor (beta chain) was profiled in a study of T-cell memory formation after mild COVID-19. Study-wide results and limits: Second-wave clones with a day 37 peak had unconfirmed SARS-CoV-2 specificity. Cross-reactive memory appears to have joined, as suggested by some responding clones showing up in pre-infection memory. Shrinking CD4+ clones resided mostly in CM and EM, and CD8+ ones in EMRA.

A word on this clonotype: The antigen is unknown.

V gave up 3 bases and J gave up 2 bases, with 14 bases separating them. Germline CDR1 and CDR2: KGHDR and SFDVKD. The CDR3 runs to 16 residues. Barcoded TCR alpha and TCR beta cDNA libraries with UMIs came from 5'RACE using constant-segment primers. MiXCR, applied by TCRdb to the 5' RACE reads, yields one record per CDR3 protein. The sample has around 340,000 distinct CDR3 sequences; around 13% are singletons. The chain joins TRBV24-1 to TRBJ2-3; D is perhaps TRBD1 (5 bases). Sequenced input: PBMCs or a T cell subset sorted from them (not recorded which). The receptor's source is a man aged 18 to 29 who had mild COVID-19 (a few samples of this study predate the infection). Cell type and time point are not known. The DNA of the CDR3 is TGTGCCACCAGTGATGGGCGACAGTTCCACACAGATACGCAGTATTTT. Protein product: CATSDGRQFHTDTQYF.